These T cell receptor beta chains were read from a single sample in a study of brain metastases from non-small cell lung cancer. Generated by immunoSEQ multiplex PCR, the TCRdb table keeps only in-frame clones and is missing some. The sample records 15,000 or so clones, around 81% being singletons. Sample: primary lung tumor tissue. The receptors originated from a donor at least 40 years old with non-small cell lung cancer. Each CDR3 is given with its conserved first and last residue. D genes are given only for firm matches. Clone size, where shown, is once, few, many, or a class for clones that have expanded.

v_call	clone_size	d_call	j_call	cdr3_nt	cdr3_aa
TRBV5-1	-	-	TRBJ2-3	TGCGCCAGCAATAGGAGGGGTAGCACAGATACGCAGTATTTT	CASNRRGSTDTQYF
TRBV21-1	-	-	TRBJ1-3	TGTGCCAGCAGCAAAGAGGTGCGTGTTGGAAACACCATATATTTT	CASSKEVRVGNTIYF
TRBV6-4	-	TRBD2	TRBJ2-1	TGTGCCAGCGGTAGCGGGGCGAGGAATGAGCAGTTCTTC	CASGSGARNEQFF
TRBV6-5	-	-	TRBJ1-1	TGTGCCAGCACCTTGGGGGACCGTAGGACTGAAGCTTTCTTT	CASTLGDRRTEAFF
TRBV7-7	-	TRBD1	TRBJ2-5	TGTGCCAGCAGCTTAGGACAGGGGGTCCGGGAGACCCAGTACTTC	CASSLGQGVRETQYF
TRBV19	-	-	TRBJ2-5	TGTGCCACCCTCCCAACAGGGCGCGGAGAGACCCAGTACTTC	CATLPTGRGETQYF
TRBV9	-	-	TRBJ1-5	TGTGCCAGCAGCGTAGGGGAATTACAGCCCCAGCATTTT	CASSVGELQPQHF
TRBV29-1	-	-	TRBJ1-1	TGCAGCGTTGGCGGGCAGCTGAACACTGAAGCTTTCTTT	CSVGGQLNTEAFF
TRBV6-1	-	-	TRBJ2-2	TGTGCCAGCAGTGAGAAAATGACAGTAACGCTGTTTTTT	CASSEKMTVTLFF
TRBV7-6	-	-	TRBJ2-1	TGTGCCAGCAGCTTGAGGGGCTACAATGAGCAGTTCTTC	CASSLRGYNEQFF
TRBV7-6	-	-	TRBJ2-6	TGTGCCAGCAGCTTAGGGGGCCGCTCTGGGGCCAACGTCCTGACTTTC	CASSLGGRSGANVLTF
TRBV3-1/TRBV3-2	-	TRBD1	TRBJ1-1	TGTGCCAGCAGCCTCCAGGGGGGGCGGCGGAACACTGAAGCTTTCTTT	CASSLQGGRRNTEAFF
TRBV6-5	once	-	TRBJ1-1	TGTGTCAGCAGTTTACACAGACAGAACACTGAAGCTTTCTTT	CVSSLHRQNTEAFF
TRBV6-2/TRBV6-3	-	-	TRBJ1-3	TGTGCCAGCAGTTTAACAGGAAGAAACACCATATATTTT	CASSLTGRNTIYF
TRBV2	few	-	TRBJ2-5	TGTGCCAGCCAAAGGCGGGGACAGTACCAAGAGACCCAGTACTTC	CASQRRGQYQETQYF
TRBV7-2	-	-	TRBJ1-5	TGTGCCAGCAGCTTGTCGACAAATCAGCCCCAGCATTTT	CASSLSTNQPQHF
TRBV7-3	-	TRBD2	TRBJ2-3	TGTGCCAGCAACCGGGGGAGCGGGGGCCGCACAGATACGCAGTATTTT	CASNRGSGGRTDTQYF
TRBV24-1	-	-	TRBJ2-1	TGTGCCACCAGTCGGGGGCTCAATGAGCAGTTCTTC	CATSRGLNEQFF
TRBV14	-	-	TRBJ1-1	TGTGCCAGCAGCCAAGTGGGGGTCACTGAAGCTTTTTTT	CASSQVGVTEAFF
TRBV5-1	-	-	TRBJ1-2	TGCGCCAGCAGCCCGATGGCCAGAAGCGGCTACACCTTC	CASSPMARSGYTF
TRBV19	medium-sized	TRBD1	TRBJ1-1	TGTGCCAGTAACGACAGGGGGGAGAACACTGAAGCTTTCTTT	CASNDRGENTEAFF
TRBV3-1/TRBV3-2	-	-	TRBJ2-5	TGTGCCAGCAGCTCTCATGGAGGGCTGGAGACCCAGTACTTC	CASSSHGGLETQYF
TRBV11-3	-	-	TRBJ1-6	TGTGCCAGCAGCTCCCGGGCCCCACCAAAGAGCTCCTATAATTCACCCCTCCACTTT	CASSSRAPPKSSYNSPLHF
TRBV7-6	-	-	TRBJ2-7	TGTGCCAGCAGCTTTGGGGGTGTCTACGAGCAGTACTTC	CASSFGGVYEQYF
TRBV29-1	-	-	TRBJ2-3	TGCAGCGTTGATCGGGTAGGCACAGATACGCAGTATTTT	CSVDRVGTDTQYF
TRBV18	-	-	TRBJ2-3	TGTGCCAGCTCCCCTATTACAAGAGATACGCAGTATTTT	CASSPITRDTQYF
TRBV2	-	-	TRBJ1-4	TGTGCCAGCAGTTTCTCCCGACTGGGGAGGGGTGAAAAACTGTTTTTT	CASSFSRLGRGEKLFF
TRBV7-7	once	-	TRBJ2-1	TGTGCCAGCAGCCCCGGGTTTATCTCCTACAATGAGCAGTTCTTC	CASSPGFISYNEQFF
TRBV5-6	-	-	TRBJ1-1	TGTGCCAGCAGCTTCCCCGGCCTGGCTAACACTGAAGCTTTCTTT	CASSFPGLANTEAFF
TRBV5-1	few	TRBD1	TRBJ1-4	TGCGCCAGCAGCCCCACGGGACAGGTGACTAATGAAAAACTGTTTTTT	CASSPTGQVTNEKLFF
TRBV9	-	-	TRBJ2-5	TGTGCCAGCAGCGTAGGGGTTGGGGAGACCCAGTACTTC	CASSVGVGETQYF
TRBV4-3	-	-	TRBJ2-7	TGCGCCAGCAGCCAAGACCGGAGCAGCTTCTACGAGCAGTACTTC	CASSQDRSSFYEQYF
TRBV9	-	-	TRBJ1-2	TGTGCCAGCAGCGTAGACAGGAATTATGGCTACACCTTC	CASSVDRNYGYTF
TRBV24-1	-	-	TRBJ2-7	TGTGCCACCAGTGATGACAGAACCTACGAGCAGTACTTC	CATSDDRTYEQYF
TRBV7-2	-	TRBD2	TRBJ2-6	TGTGCCAGCAGCTTAGCCCGGGGACTAGCGGGGGGGCCTGGGGCCAACGTCCTGACTTTC	CASSLARGLAGGPGANVLTF
TRBV2	-	TRBD1	TRBJ1-5	TGTGCCAGCAGTGCGGACAGGGCCTCCCCTGGGCAGCCCCAGCATTTT	CASSADRASPGQPQHF
TRBV18	-	TRBD1	TRBJ2-7	TGTGCCAGCTCACCAACCGGACAGGGGGTTTACGAGCAGTACTTC	CASSPTGQGVYEQYF
TRBV6-2/TRBV6-3	-	-	TRBJ2-7	TGTGCCAGCAGTTACGGGGGCTCCTACGAGCAGTACTTC	CASSYGGSYEQYF
TRBV5-4	-	TRBD1	TRBJ1-3	TGTGCCAGCAGCCCCGACAGGGGCAATCAACGGGTTCGAGGAAACACCATATATTTT	CASSPDRGNQRVRGNTIYF
TRBV27	-	-	TRBJ2-2	TGTGCCAGCAGTCCACGGGACACCTACACCGGGGAGCTGTTTTTT	CASSPRDTYTGELFF
TRBV5-1	few	TRBD1	TRBJ1-3	TGCGCCAGCAGCAATACAGGGGGAGGAAACACCATATATTTT	CASSNTGGGNTIYF
TRBV19	-	-	TRBJ1-1	TGTGCCAGTAGTATAAAAGGGGATAGTGGTGAAGCTTTCTTT	CASSIKGDSGEAFF
TRBV7-9	-	-	TRBJ2-7	TGTGCCAGCAGCTCGCCACCGGGACGGATCTCCTACGAGCAGTACTTC	CASSSPPGRISYEQYF